This T cell receptor beta chain was documented in a study of blood T cell repertoires in COVID-19. The overall study: The United States, Italy and Spain supplied acute and convalescent COVID-19 samples. The cDNA or gDNA used as material had been derived from T cells, B-cell-depleted T cells, or PBMCs.

This clone qualifies as medium-sized (0.01 to 0.1%). Original processing methods: Scientists estimated how many nucleated cells there were by amplifying reference gene primers. Libraries were prepared by immunoSEQ multiplex PCR; TCRdb keeps only in-frame clonotypes and omits some of them. The V and J calls and clone size were taken over from that table, and D and trimming were inferred from the DNA. The table has 75,000 to 95,000 clones, 87% seen once. Trimming stripped 7 bases from V and 0 bases from J, with 6 bases between. The CDR3 has 13 residues. Germline V gene data show CDR1 as MDHEN and CDR2 as SYDVKM.

The sample taken for sequencing was peripheral blood. This TCR derives from a human donor in a cohort sampled during active COVID-19. J is TRBJ2-2 and V is TRBV28; D uncertain. CDR3 sequence (DNA): TGTGCCAGCATCTCAGCGAACACCGGGGAGCTGTTTTTT. Residues: CASISANTGELFF.